The T cell receptor beta chain under discussion was sequenced for a study of post-analysis software for immune sequencing data. Findings and limits, study-wide: By F measure, samples from a shared preparation batch strongly co-clustered. There was significantly lower normalized Chao1 diversity in multiple sclerosis patients than in controls.

This clonotype has more than one count but fewer than ten. Its antigen is still unknown. The authors incorporated unique molecular identifiers into the TCR beta cDNA libraries. TCRdb ran MiXCR on the PCR reads and lists one entry per CDR3 protein. The sample yields hundreds of thousands of distinct CDR3 sequences, around 40% seen once. Sequences were obtained from blood. The origin of this receptor is a girl aged 10 to 17 with multiple sclerosis.

CDR3 DNA: TGCGCCAGCAGCCCCTTTCAGGGGGGCGGGTATGAGCAGTTCTTC. Encoded protein: CASSPFQGGGYEQFF. This chain connects TRBV4-1 to TRBJ2-1; perhaps TRBD1 as D (7 bases). Between the trimmed V and J ends, which lost 4 bases and 8 bases, there was a span of 18 bases. The CDR3 totals 15 residues. The germline gives CDR1 MGHRA, CDR2 YSYEKL.